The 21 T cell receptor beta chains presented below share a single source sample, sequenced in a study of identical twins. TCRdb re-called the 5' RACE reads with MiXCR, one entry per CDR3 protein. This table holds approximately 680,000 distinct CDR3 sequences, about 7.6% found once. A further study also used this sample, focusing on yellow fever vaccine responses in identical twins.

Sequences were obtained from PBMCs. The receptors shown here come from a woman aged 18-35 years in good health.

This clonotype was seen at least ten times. CDR3 residues: CASSLSGVDTQYF. The CDR3 coding sequence is TGTGCCAGCAGTTTAAGTGGGGTCGATACGCAGTATTTT. V gene TRBV12-3 or TRBV12-4 combines with J gene TRBJ2-3; D unclear. CDR3 length equals 13 residues. Trimming took off 2 bases at V and 6 bases at J, with 9 bases between the two ends.

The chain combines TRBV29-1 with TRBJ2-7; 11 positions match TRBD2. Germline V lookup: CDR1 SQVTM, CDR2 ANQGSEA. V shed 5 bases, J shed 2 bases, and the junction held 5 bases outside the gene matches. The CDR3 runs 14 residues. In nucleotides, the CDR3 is TGCAGCGTTCAGAGACTAGCGGGGACCTACGAGCAGTACTTC. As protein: CSVQRLAGTYEQYF.

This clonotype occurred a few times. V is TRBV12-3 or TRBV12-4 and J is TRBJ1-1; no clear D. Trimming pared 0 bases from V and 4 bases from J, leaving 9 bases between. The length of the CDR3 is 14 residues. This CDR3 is CASSLAGSFTEAFF. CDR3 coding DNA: TGTGCCAGCAGTTTAGCTGGCAGCTTCACTGAAGCTTTCTTT.

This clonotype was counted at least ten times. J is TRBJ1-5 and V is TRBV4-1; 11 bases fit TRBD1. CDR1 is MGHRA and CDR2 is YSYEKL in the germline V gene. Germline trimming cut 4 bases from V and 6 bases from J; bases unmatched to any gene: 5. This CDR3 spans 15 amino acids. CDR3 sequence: CASSRGQGAAQPQHF. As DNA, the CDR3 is TGCGCCAGCAGCCGAGGACAGGGGGCTGCTCAGCCCCAGCATTTT.

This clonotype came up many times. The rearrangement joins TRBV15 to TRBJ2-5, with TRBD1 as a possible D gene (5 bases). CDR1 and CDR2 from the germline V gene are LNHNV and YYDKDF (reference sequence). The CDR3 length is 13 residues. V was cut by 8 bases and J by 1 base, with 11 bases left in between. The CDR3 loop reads CATSHQGQETQYF. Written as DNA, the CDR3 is TGTGCCACCTCCCATCAGGGCCAAGAGACCCAGTACTTC.

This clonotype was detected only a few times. The CDR3: CAPTSANTEAFF. Written as DNA, the CDR3 is TGTGCCCCCACCAGCGCGAACACTGAAGCTTTCTTT. V gene TRBV2 combines with J gene TRBJ1-1; D unclear. CDR1 is SNHLY, CDR2 FYNNEI, per germline. The CDR3 loop spans 12 amino acids. V gave up 11 bases and J gave up 1 base, with 11 bases separating them.

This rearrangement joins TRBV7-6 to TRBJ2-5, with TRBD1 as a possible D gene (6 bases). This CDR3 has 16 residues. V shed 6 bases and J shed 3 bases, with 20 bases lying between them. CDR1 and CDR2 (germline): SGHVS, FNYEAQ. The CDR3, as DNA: TGTGCCAGCAGTCCAAATACCGGGACACTAAAAGAGACCCAGTACTTC. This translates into CASSPNTGTLKETQYF.

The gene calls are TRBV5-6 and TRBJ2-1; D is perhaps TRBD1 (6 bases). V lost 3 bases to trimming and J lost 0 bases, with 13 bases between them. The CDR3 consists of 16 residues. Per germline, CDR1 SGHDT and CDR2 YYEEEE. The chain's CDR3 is CASSSPQGLSYNEQFF. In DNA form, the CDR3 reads TGTGCCAGCAGCTCCCCTCAGGGGCTCTCCTACAATGAGCAGTTCTTC.

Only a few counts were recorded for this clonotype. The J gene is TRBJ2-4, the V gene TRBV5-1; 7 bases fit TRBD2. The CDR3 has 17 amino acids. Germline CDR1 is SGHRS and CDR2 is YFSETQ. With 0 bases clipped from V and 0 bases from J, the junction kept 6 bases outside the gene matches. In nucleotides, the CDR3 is TGCGCCAGCAGCTTGGAACCCACGGGGGGAGCCAAAAACATTCAGTACTTC. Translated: CASSLEPTGGAKNIQYF.

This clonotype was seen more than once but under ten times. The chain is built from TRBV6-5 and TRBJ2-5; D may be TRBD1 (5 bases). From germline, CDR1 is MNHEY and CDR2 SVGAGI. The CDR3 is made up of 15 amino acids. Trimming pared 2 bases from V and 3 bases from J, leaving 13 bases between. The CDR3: CASSYPGLPKETQYF. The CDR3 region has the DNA TGTGCCAGCAGTTACCCAGGGCTCCCGAAAGAGACCCAGTACTTC.

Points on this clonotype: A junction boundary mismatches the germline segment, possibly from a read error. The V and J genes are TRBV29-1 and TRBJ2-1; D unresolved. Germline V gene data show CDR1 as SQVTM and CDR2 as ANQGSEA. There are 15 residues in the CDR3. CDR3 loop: CSVEDRQHYIGFYVF. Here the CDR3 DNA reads TGCAGCGTTGAAGATCGTCAGCATTATATCGGGTTCTACGTCTTC.

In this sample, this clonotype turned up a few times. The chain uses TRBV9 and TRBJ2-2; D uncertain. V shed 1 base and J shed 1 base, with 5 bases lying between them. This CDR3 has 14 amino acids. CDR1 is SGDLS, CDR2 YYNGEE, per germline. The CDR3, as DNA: TGTGCCAGCAGCGTAATAGAGAACACCGGGGAGCTGTTTTTT. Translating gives CASSVIENTGELFF. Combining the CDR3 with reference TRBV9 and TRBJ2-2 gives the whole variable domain DSGVTQTPKHLITATGQRVTLRCSPRSGDLSVYWYQQSLDQGLQFLIQYYNGEERAKGNILERFSAQQFPDLHSELNLSSLELGDSALYFCASSVIENTGELFFGEGSRLTVL.

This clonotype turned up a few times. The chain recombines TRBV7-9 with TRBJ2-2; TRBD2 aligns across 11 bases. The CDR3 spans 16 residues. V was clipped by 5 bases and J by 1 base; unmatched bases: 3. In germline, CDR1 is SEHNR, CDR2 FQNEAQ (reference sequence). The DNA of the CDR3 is TGTGCCAGCAGCACTAGCGGGAGCGGGAACACCGGGGAGCTGTTTTTT. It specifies CASSTSGSGNTGELFF.

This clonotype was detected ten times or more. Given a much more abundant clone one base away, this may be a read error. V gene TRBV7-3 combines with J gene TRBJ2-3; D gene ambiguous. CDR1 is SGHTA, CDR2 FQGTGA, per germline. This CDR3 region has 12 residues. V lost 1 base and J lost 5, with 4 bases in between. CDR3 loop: CASSLMGDTQYF. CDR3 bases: TGTGCCAGCAGCTTAATGGGAGATACGCAGTATTTT.

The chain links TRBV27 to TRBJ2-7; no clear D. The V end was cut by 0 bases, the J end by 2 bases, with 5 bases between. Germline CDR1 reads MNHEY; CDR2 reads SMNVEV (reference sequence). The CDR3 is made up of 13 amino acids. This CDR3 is CASSLSAAYEQYF. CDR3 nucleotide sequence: TGTGCCAGCAGTTTATCGGCCGCCTACGAGCAGTACTTC.

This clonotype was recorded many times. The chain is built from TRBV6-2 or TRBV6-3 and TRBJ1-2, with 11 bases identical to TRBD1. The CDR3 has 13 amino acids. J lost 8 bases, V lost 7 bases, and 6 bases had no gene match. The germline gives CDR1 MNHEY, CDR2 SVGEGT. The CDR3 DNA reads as TGTGCCAGCACCGGACAGGGGGCGCGAGGCTACACCTTC. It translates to CASTGQGARGYTF.

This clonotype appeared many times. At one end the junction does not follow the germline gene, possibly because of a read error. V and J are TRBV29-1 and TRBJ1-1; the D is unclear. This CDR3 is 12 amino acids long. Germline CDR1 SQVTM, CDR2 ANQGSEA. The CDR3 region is CSVEGGNAEAFF. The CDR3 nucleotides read TGCAGCGTTGAAGGCGGGAACGCTGAAGCTTTCTTT.

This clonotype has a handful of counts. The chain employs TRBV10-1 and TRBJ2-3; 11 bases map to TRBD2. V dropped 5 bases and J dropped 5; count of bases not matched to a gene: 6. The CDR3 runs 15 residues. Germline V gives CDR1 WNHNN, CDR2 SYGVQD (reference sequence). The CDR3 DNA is TGCGCCAGCAGTAGACTAGCGGGGTCGGGAGATACGCAGTATTTT. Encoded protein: CASSRLAGSGDTQYF.

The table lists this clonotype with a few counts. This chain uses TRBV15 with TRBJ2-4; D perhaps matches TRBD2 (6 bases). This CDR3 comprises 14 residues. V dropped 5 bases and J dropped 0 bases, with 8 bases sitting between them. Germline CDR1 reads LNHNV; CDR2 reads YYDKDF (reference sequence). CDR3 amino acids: CATSGTLAKNIQYF. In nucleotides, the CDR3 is TGTGCCACCAGCGGGACTCTAGCCAAAAACATTCAGTACTTC.

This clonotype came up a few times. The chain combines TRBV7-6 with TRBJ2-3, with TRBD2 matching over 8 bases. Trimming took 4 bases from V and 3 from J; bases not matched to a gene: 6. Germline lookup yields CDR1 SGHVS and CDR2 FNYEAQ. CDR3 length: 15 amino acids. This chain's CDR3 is CASSSGGGRTDTQYF. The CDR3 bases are TGTGCCAGCAGCTCGGGGGGGGGGCGTACAGATACGCAGTATTTT.

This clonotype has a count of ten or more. The CDR3 spells CASSPSVDTPWGNTEAFF. DNA of the CDR3: TGTGCCAGCAGTCCATCTGTGGACACTCCTTGGGGGAACACTGAAGCTTTCTTT. This rearrangement joins TRBV27 to TRBJ1-1; possible D gene TRBD1, 5 bases. Germline V gives CDR1 MNHEY, CDR2 SMNVEV (reference sequence). This CDR3 has 18 residues. V lost 5 bases and J 1 base, leaving 23 bases between the germline ends.